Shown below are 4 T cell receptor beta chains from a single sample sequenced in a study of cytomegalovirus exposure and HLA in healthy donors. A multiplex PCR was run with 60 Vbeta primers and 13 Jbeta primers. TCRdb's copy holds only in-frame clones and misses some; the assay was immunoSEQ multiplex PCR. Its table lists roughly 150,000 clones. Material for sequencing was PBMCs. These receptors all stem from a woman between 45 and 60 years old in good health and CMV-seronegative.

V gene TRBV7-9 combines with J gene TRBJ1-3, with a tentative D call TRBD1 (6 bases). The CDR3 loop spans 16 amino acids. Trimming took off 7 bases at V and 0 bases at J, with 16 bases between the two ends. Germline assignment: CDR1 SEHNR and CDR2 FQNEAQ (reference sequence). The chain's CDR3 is CASTRNRVISGNTIYF. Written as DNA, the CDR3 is TGTGCCAGCACCCGAAACAGGGTAATCTCTGGAAACACCATATATTTT. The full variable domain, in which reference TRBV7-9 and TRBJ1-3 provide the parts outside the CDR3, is DTGVSQNPRHKITKRGQNVTFRCDPISEHNRLYWYRQTLGQGPEFLTYFQNEAQLEKSRLLSDRFSAERPKGSFSTLEIQRTEQGDSAMYLCASTRNRVISGNTIYFGEGSWLTVV.

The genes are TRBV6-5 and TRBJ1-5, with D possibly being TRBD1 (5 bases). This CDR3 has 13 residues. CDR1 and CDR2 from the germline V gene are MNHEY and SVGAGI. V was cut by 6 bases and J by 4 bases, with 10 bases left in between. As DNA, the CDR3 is TGTGCCAGCAGCAGGGTCAAAAATCAGCCCCAGCATTTT. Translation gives CASSRVKNQPQHF.

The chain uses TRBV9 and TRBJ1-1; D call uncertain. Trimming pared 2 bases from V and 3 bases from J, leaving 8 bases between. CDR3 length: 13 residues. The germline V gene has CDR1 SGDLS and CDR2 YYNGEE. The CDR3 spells CASSVVGDTEAFF. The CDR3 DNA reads TGTGCCAGCAGCGTGGTCGGAGACACTGAAGCTTTCTTT.

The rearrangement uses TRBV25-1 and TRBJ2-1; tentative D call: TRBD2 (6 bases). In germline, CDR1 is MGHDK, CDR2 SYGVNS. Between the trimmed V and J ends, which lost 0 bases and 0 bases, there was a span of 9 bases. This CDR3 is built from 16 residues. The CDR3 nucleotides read TGTGCCAGCAGTGAATATGGCGGGACCTCCTACAATGAGCAGTTCTTC. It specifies CASSEYGGTSYNEQFF.